This entry describes one TCR beta chain. Its specificity is not known. This specimen comes from a study of T cell repertoires in cytomegalovirus infection. Across the study: Indications of both CMV infection and matching HLA type were provided by public TCR beta signatures.

Each CDR3 protein is one row after TCRdb ran MiXCR on the reads. Counted here are fewer than 350,000 distinct CDR3 sequences, roughly a sixth occurring once; the ten biggest clones make up around 12%. Between the trimmed V and J ends, which lost 0 bases and 2 bases, there was a span of 10 bases. Germline V gives CDR1 SGHRS, CDR2 YFSETQ. The CDR3 extends over 15 amino acids. Overall study findings and caveats: Cumulative frequency (of public TCR beta family members) identified carriers of CMV plus the relevant HLA. The response measured ex vivo was dominated by TCR beta clonotypes (HLA-C-restricted and CMV-specific).

The clonotype was recovered from a human donor in good health (CMV status not recorded). Some clones in this sample may be carry-over from other donors' samples. The sequenced sample was PBMCs. V and J are TRBV5-1 and TRBJ2-3; D is undetermined. The CDR3 protein is CASSLVLDFTDTQYF. In DNA, the CDR3 is TGCGCCAGCAGCTTGGTTCTAGATTTCACAGATACGCAGTATTTT.